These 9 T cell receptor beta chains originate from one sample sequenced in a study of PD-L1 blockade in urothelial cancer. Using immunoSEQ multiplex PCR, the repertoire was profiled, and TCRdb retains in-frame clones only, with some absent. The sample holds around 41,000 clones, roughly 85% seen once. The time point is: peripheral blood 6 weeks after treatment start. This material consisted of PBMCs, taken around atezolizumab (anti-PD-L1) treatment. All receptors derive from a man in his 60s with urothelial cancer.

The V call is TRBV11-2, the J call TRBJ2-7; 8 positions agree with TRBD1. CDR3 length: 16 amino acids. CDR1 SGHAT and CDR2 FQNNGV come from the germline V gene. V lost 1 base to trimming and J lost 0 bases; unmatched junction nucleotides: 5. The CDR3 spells CASSLGGTGGSYEQYF. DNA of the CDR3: TGTGCCAGCAGCTTAGGTGGCACAGGGGGCTCCTACGAGCAGTACTTC.

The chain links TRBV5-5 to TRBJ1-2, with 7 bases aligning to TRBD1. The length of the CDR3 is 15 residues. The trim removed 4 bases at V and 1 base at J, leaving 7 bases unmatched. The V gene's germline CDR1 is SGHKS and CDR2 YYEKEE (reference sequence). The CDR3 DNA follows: TGTGCCAGCAGCGTACAGGGGACGAGTAACTATGGCTACACCTTC. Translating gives CASSVQGTSNYGYTF. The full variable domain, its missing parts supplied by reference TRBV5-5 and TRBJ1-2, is DAGVTQSPTHLIKTRGQQVTLRCSPISGHKSVSWYQQVLGQGPQFIFQYYEKEERGRGNFPDRFSARQFPNYSSELNVNALLLGDSALYLCASSVQGTSNYGYTFGSGTRLTVV.

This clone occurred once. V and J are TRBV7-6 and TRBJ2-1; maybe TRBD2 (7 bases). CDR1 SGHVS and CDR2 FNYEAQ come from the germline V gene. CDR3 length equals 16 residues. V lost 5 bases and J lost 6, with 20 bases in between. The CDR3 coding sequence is TGTGCCAGCAGCGCCCGGGGGAGGGGGGGACTCAATGAGCAGTTCTTC. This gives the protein CASSARGRGGLNEQFF.

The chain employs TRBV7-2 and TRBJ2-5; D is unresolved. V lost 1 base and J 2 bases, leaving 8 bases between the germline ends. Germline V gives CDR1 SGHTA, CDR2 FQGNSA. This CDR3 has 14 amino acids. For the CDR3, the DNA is TGTGCCAGCAGCTTAGAGACAACTCAAGAGACCCAGTACTTC. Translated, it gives CASSLETTQETQYF. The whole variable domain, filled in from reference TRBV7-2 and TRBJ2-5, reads GAGVSQSPSNKVTEKGKDVELRCDPISGHTALYWYRQSLGQGLEFLIYFQGNSAPDKSGLPSDRFSAERTGGSVSTLTIQRTQQEDSAVYLCASSLETTQETQYFGPGTRLLVL.

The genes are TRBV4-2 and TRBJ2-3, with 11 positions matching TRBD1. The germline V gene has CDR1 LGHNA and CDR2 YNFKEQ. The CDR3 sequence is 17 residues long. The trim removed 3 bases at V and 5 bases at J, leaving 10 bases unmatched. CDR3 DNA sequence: TGTGCCAGCAGCCAGGACGTCCCCGGGACAGGGGGAGATACGCAGTATTTT. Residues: CASSQDVPGTGGDTQYF.

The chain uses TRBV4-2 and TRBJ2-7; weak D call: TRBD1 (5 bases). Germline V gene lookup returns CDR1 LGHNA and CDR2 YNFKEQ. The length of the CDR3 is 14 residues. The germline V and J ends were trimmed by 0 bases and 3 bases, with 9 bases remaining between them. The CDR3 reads CASSQEETDYEQYF. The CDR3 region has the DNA TGTGCCAGCAGCCAAGAAGAGACAGACTACGAGCAGTACTTC.

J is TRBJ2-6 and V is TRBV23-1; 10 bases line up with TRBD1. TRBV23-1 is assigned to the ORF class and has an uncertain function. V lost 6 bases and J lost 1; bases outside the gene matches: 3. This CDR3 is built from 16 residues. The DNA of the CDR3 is TGCGCCAGCAGGGGACAGGGGTTTTCTGGGGCCAACGTCCTGACTTTC. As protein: CASRGQGFSGANVLTF.

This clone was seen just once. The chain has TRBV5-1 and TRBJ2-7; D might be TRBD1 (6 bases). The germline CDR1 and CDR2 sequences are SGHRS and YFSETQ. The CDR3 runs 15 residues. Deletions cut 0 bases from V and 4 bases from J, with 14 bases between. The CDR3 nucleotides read TGCGCCAGCAGCTTGGTCCAGGGGCAGGTTTACGAGCAGTACTTC. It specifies CASSLVQGQVYEQYF. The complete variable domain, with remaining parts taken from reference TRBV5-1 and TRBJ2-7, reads KAGVTQTPRYLIKTRGQQVTLSCSPISGHRSVSWYQQTPGQGLQFLFEYFSETQRNKGNFPGRFSGRQFSNSRSEMNVSTLELGDSALYLCASSLVQGQVYEQYFGPGTRLTVT.

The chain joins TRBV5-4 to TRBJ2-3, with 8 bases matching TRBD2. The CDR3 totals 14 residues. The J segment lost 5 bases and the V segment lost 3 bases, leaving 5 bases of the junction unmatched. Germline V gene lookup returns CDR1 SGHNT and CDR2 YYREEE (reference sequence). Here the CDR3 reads CASSSGLGLDTQYF. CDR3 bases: TGTGCCAGCAGCTCGGGACTAGGATTAGATACGCAGTATTTT.